Listed here is a single T cell receptor beta chain. Its antigen is undetermined. This entry belongs to a study of tumor-infiltrating lymphocytes in localized non-small cell lung cancer. Study results and limitations: Tumors had more T cell infiltration than uninvolved lung, per TCRbeta sequencing and CD3 counts. No T-cell fraction difference was seen between IM1 and IM2 tumors.

Here immunoSEQ multiplex PCR was the method, and the copy in TCRdb shows in-frame clones only, minus some. The sample includes about 12,000 clones, over 80% of them seen just once. This CDR3 has 15 residues. CDR1 is SGHTA and CDR2 is FQGNSA in the germline V gene. The V gene lost 5 bases and the J gene lost 4 bases, with 14 bases spanning the gap. The clonotype was recovered from a human donor with non-small cell lung cancer. Sequencing input: lung tumor tissue. The chain joins TRBV7-2 to TRBJ1-4; D is unclear. The CDR3 DNA sequence: TGTGCCAGCAGCCTCGGCGGCAAGATTAATGAAAAACTGTTTTTT. Translation: CASSLGGKINEKLFF.